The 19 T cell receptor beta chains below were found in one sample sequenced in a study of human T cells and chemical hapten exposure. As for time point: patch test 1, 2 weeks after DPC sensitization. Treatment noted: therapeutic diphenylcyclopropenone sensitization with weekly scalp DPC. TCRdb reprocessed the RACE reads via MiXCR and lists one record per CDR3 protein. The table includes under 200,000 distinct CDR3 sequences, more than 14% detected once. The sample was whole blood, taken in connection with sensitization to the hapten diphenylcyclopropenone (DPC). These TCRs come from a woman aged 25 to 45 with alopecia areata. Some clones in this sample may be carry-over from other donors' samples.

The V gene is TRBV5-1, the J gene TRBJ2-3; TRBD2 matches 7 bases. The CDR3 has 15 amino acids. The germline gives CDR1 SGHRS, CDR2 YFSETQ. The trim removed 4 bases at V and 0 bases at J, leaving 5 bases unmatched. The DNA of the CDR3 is TGCGCCAGCAGCCTTACTAGCGCGAGCACAGATACGCAGTATTTT. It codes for CASSLTSASTDTQYF.

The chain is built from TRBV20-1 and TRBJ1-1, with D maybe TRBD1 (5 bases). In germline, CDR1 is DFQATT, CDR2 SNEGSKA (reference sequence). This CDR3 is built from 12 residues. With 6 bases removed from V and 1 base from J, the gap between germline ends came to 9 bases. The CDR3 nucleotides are TGCAGTGCCCAGACAGCGAACACTGAAGCTTTCTTT. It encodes CSAQTANTEAFF.

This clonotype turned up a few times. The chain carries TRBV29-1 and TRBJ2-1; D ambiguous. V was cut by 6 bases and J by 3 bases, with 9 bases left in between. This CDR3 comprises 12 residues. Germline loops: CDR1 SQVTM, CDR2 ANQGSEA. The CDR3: CSVRSRYNEQFF. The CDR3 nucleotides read TGCAGCGTGAGGTCCCGCTACAATGAGCAGTTCTTC.

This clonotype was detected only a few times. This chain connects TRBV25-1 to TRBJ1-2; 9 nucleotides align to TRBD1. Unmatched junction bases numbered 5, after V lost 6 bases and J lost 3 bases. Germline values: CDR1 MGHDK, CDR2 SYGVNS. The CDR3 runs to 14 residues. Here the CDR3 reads CASRGTGNHYGYTF. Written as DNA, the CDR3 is TGTGCCAGCAGAGGGACAGGGAACCACTATGGCTACACCTTC.

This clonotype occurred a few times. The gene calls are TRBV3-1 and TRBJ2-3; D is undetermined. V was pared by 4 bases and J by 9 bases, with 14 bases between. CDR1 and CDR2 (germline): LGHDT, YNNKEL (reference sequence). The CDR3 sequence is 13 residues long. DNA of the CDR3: TGTGCCAGCAGCCCCTCTGCGGCTATCACGCAGTATTTT. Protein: CASSPSAAITQYF.

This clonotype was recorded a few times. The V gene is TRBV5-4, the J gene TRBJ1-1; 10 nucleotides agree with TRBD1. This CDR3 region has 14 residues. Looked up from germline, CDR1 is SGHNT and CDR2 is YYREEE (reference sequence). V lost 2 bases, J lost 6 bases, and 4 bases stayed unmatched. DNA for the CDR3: TGTGCCAGCAGCTTAGACAGGGGGCCGTCTGAAGCTTTCTTT. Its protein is CASSLDRGPSEAFF.

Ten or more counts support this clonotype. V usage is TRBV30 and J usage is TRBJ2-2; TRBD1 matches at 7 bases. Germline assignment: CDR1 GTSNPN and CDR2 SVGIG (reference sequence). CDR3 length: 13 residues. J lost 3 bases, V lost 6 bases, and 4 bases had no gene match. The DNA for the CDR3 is TGTGCCTGCAACACAGGGGACACCGGGGAGCTGTTTTTT. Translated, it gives CACNTGDTGELFF.

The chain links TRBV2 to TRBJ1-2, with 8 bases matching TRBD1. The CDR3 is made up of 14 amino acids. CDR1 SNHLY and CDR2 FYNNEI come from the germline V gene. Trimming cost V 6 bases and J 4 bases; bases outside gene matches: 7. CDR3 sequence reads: CASSPGGLPYGYTF. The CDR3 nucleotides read TGTGCCAGCAGCCCAGGGGGCTTACCCTATGGCTACACCTTC.

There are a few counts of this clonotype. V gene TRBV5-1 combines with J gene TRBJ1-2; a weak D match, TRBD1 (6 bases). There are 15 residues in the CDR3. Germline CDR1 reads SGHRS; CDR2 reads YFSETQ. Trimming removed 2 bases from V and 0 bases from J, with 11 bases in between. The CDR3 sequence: CASSFYRGPNYGYTF. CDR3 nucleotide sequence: TGCGCCAGCAGCTTCTATCGGGGGCCTAACTATGGCTACACCTTC.

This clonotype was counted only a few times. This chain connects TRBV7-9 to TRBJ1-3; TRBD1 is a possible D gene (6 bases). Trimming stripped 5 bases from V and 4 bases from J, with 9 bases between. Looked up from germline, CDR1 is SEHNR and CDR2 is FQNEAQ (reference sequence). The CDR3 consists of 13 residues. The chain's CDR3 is CASSGGAGNTIYF. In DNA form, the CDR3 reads TGTGCCAGCAGCGGGGGCGCGGGAAACACCATATATTTT.

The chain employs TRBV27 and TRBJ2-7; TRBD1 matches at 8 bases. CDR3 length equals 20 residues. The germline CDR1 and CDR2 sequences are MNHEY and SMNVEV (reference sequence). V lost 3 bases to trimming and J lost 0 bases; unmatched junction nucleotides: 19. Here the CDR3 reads CASSFRAHRDRSRSSYEQYF. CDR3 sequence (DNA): TGTGCCAGCAGTTTCCGTGCCCATCGGGACAGGTCTAGAAGCTCCTACGAGCAGTACTTC.

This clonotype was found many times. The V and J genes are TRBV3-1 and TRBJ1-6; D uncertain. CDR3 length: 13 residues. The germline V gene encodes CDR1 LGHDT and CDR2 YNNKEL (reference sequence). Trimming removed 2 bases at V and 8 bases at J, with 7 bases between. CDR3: CASSQLADSPLHF. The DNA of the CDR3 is TGTGCCAGCAGCCAACTCGCGGATTCACCCCTCCACTTT. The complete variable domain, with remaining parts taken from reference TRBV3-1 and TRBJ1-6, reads DTAVSQTPKYLVTQMGNDKSIKCEQNLGHDTMYWYKQDSKKFLKIMFSYNNKELIINETVPNRFSPKSPDKAHLNLHINSLELGDSAVYFCASSQLADSPLHFGNGTRLTVT.

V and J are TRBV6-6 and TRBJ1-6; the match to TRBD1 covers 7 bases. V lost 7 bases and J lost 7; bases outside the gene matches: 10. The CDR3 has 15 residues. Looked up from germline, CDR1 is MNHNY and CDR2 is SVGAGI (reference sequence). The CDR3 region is CASNQGGVWNSPLHF. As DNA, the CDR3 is TGTGCCAGCAATCAAGGGGGCGTCTGGAATTCACCCCTCCACTTT.

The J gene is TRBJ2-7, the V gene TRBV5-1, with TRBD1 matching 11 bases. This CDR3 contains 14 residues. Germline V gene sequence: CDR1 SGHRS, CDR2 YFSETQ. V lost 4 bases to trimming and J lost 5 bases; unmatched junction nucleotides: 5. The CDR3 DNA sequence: TGCGCCAGCAGCCCCAGGACAGGGGGCGACGAGCAGTACTTC. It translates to CASSPRTGGDEQYF.

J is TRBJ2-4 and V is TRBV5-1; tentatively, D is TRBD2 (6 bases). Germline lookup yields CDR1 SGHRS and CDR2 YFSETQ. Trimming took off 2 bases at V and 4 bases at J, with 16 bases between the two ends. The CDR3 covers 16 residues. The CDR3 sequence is CASSLRRDGPKNIQYF. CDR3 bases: TGCGCCAGCAGCTTAAGGCGGGACGGGCCGAAAAACATTCAGTACTTC.

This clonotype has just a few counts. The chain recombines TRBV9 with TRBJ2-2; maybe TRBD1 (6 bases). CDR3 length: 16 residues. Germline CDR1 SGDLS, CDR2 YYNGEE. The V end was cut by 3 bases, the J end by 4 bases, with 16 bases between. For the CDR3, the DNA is TGTGCCAGCAGCGCCTCAACAGGGTCCGGCACCGGGGAGCTGTTTTTT. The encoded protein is CASSASTGSGTGELFF.

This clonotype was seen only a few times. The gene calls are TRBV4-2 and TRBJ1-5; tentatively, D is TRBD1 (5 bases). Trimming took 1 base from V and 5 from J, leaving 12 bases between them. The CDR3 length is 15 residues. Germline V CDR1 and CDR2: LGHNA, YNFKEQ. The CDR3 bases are TGTGCCAGCAGCCAAGCAATGGACATTGATCAGCCCCAGCATTTT. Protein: CASSQAMDIDQPQHF.

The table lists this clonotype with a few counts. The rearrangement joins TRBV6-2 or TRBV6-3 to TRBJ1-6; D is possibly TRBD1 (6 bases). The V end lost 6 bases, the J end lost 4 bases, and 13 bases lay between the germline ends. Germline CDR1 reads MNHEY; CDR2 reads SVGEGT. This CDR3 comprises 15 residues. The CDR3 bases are TGTGCCAGCAGAGCCTCAGGACAGTATAATTCACCCCTCCACTTT. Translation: CASRASGQYNSPLHF.

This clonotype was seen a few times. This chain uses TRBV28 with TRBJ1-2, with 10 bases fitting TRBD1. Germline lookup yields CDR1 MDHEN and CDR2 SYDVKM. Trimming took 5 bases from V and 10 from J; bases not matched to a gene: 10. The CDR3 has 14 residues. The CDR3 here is CASSPPTGTGDYTF. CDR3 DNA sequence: TGTGCCAGCAGTCCTCCTACCGGGACAGGGGACTACACCTTC.